This T cell receptor (beta chain) stems from a study of blood T cells in healthy people across ages. The authors ran a second PCR of roughly 6 to 12 cycles using a sample-barcoded 5' primer and a J-beta primer mix. TCRdb recomputed calls from the 5' RACE reads with MiXCR, one row per CDR3 protein. The repertoire has some 930,000 distinct CDR3 sequences, 25% to 30% of them found once; the top ten carry around 9.6%. V lost 9 bases and J lost 3; bases outside the gene matches: 6. This CDR3 has 13 amino acids. These same data were also listed under a study on T cells of mothers and their children. As that study records: Donation was provided by three healthy Caucasian mothers along with their six children.

This TCR came from a woman between 35 and 50 years old in good health. The sample was blood. This rearrangement joins TRBV12-3 or TRBV12-4 to TRBJ1-1; 8 positions match TRBD1. DNA for the CDR3: TGTGCCAGTACGACAGGGGAGTACACTGAAGCTTTCTTT. It encodes CASTTGEYTEAFF.